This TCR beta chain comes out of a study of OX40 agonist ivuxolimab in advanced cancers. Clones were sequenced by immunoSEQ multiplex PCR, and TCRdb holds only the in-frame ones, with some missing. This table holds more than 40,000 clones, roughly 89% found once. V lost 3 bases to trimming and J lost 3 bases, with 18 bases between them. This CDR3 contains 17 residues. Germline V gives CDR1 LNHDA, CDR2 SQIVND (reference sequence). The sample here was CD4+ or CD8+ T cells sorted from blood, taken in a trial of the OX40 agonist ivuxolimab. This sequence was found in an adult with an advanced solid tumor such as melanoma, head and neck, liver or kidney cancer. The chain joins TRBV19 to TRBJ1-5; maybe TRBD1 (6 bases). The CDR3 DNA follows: TGTGCCAGTAGTATGATATGGTCGGGGGCTTCCAATCAGCCCCAGCATTTT. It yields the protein CASSMIWSGASNQPQHF.